The 7 T cell receptor beta chains listed next were all sequenced from one sample in a study of cytomegalovirus exposure and HLA in healthy donors. The PCR used 60 Vbeta and 13 Jbeta primers. The protocol was immunoSEQ multiplex PCR, while the TCRdb copy is restricted to in-frame clones and leaves out a portion. The sample has about 140,000 clones, about 82% seen once; the top ten hold 3% to 3.5%. Sequencing was performed on PBMCs. Receptor source: a male donor in good health and CMV-seronegative.

V is TRBV7-3 and J is TRBJ1-2; D perhaps matches TRBD1 (6 bases). The V gene's germline CDR1 is SGHTA and CDR2 FQGTGA. The CDR3 is 16 amino acids. Trimming cost V 6 bases and J 6 bases, with 23 bases left between them. CDR3 region: CASRSDSAPLSDGYTF. DNA of the CDR3: TGTGCCAGCAGGTCGGACAGCGCCCCACTAAGCGATGGCTACACCTTC.

The table lists this clone with a count of one. The V gene is TRBV11-3, the J gene TRBJ2-5, with D unclear. The J call may be faulty, since TRBJ2-7 better matches the DNA end. Germline lookup yields CDR1 SGHNT and CDR2 YENEEA. The CDR3 consists of 12 residues. CDR3: CASSLNSYEQYF. CDR3 DNA sequence: TGTGCCAGCAGTCTCAACAGCTACGAGCAGTACTTC.

The gene calls are TRBV7-8 and TRBJ2-1, with a possible D match to TRBD2 (6 bases). Germline V CDR1 and CDR2: SGHVS, FQNEAQ. CDR3 length: 15 residues. V was cut by 3 bases and J by 0 bases, with 9 bases left in between. CDR3 bases: TGTGCCAGCAGCTTGCGGGGTGACTCCTACAATGAGCAGTTCTTC. This gives the protein CASSLRGDSYNEQFF.

The chain carries TRBV19 and TRBJ1-5; 10 bases are a match to TRBD1. The CDR3 sequence is 15 residues long. Per germline, CDR1 LNHDA and CDR2 SQIVND (reference sequence). V was pared by 6 bases and J by 11 bases, with 13 bases of the junction left unmatched. DNA for the CDR3: TGTGCCAGTAGGACTACAGGGACAGGGGTAGGAGCCCAGCATTTT. Protein sequence: CASRTTGTGVGAQHF.

CDR3 sequence: CASSIRGTGVRGYTF. Written as DNA, the CDR3 is TGTGCCAGTAGTATAAGAGGGACAGGGGTCCGCGGCTACACCTTC. The rearrangement links TRBV19 to TRBJ1-2, with TRBD1 matching 10 bases. V trimming: 2 bases; J trimming: 8 bases; junction bases outside the gene matches: 8. The CDR3 loop spans 15 amino acids. Germline CDR1 LNHDA, CDR2 SQIVND (reference sequence).

The CDR3 DNA sequence: TGCAGCGTTGAAGGGACAGGGCCCAAGCTCTCCTACAATGAGCAGTTCTTC. Its protein is CSVEGTGPKLSYNEQFF. This sequence joins TRBV29-1 and TRBJ2-1; 8 positions agree with TRBD1. CDR1 and CDR2 (germline): SQVTM, ANQGSEA. Losses at the gene ends were 1 base for V and 0 bases for J; bases not matched to a gene: 8. The CDR3 is 17 residues long.

V usage is TRBV7-9 and J usage is TRBJ1-1; 8 bases are shared with TRBD1. The length of the CDR3 is 18 residues. Germline values: CDR1 SEHNR, CDR2 FQNEAQ (reference sequence). The junction had 12 bases not matched to a gene; V was cut back by 2 bases and J by 1 base. CDR3 protein: CASSLPRGQVSSNTEAFF. CDR3 DNA: TGTGCCAGCAGCTTACCGAGGGGACAGGTGTCTTCGAACACTGAAGCTTTCTTT.